This T cell receptor beta chain is from a study of cytomegalovirus exposure and HLA in healthy donors. Background on the study: HLA-typed donors contributed some 85 million unique TCRs, which were held in an early data release. Study-level results: Investigators reported 164 TCR beta chains as tied to cytomegalovirus.

The study ran its PCR with 60 Vbeta and 13 Jbeta primers. Assay: immunoSEQ multiplex PCR; the TCRdb copy retains only in-frame clones and omits some. The sample yields 35,000 to 55,000 clones, around 69% seen once. V lost 0 bases to trimming and J lost 4 bases; unmatched junction nucleotides: 2. Germline CDR1 MNHNS, CDR2 SASEGT. CDR3 length equals 15 residues. Regarding this clone: The antigen is unknown.

The rearrangement uses TRBV6-1 and TRBJ2-2; TRBD1 matches 7 bases. The TCR originated in a woman aged 30 to 39 in good health and CMV-seronegative. Source material: PBMCs. CDR3: CASSEAYRGTGELFF. DNA for the CDR3: TGTGCCAGCAGTGAAGCGTACAGGGGCACCGGGGAGCTGTTTTTT.